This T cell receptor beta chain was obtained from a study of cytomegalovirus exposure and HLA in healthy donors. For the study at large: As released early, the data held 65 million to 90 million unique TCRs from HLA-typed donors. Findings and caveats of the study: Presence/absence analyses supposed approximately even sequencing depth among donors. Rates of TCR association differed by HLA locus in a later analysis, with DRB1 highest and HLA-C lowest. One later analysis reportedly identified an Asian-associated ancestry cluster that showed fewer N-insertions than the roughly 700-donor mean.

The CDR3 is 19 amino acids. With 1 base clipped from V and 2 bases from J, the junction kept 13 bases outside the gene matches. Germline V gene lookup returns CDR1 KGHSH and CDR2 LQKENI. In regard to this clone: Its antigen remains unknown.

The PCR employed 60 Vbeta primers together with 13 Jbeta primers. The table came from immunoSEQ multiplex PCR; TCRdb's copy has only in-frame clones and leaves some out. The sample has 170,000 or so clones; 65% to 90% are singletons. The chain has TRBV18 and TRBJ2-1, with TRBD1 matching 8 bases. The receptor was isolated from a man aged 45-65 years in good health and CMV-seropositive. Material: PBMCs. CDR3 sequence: CASSPQGAGEGQAYNEQFF. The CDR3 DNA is TGTGCCAGCTCACCACAGGGAGCGGGTGAGGGACAGGCCTACAATGAGCAGTTCTTC. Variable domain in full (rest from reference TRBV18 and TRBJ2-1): NAGVMQNPRHLVRRRGQEARLRCSPMKGHSHVYWYRQLPEEGLKFMVYLQKENIIDESGMPKERFSAEFPKEGPSILRIQQVVRGDSAAYFCASSPQGAGEGQAYNEQFFGPGTRLTVL.